This T cell receptor beta chain came from a study of blood T cell repertoires in COVID-19. CDR3 length equals 15 residues. Germline CDR1 LGHDT, CDR2 YNNKEL (reference sequence). V gave up 4 bases and J gave up 6 bases, with 15 bases separating them. Assay: immunoSEQ multiplex PCR; the TCRdb copy retains only in-frame clones and omits some. Altogether some 58,000 clones are present, over 75% being singletons, with the ten largest covering less than 9%. In this sample, this clone turned up a few times. This clonotype was sampled from a man aged 45-65 years with active COVID-19. V and J are TRBV3-1 (or the pseudogene TRBV3-2) and TRBJ2-2; D may be TRBD1 (6 bases). Sample: peripheral blood. CDR3 nucleotides: TGTGCCAGCAGCCCCCGCAGGGGTGGCCCCGGGGAGCTGTTTTTT. Protein product: CASSPRRGGPGELFF.